The T cell receptor beta chain described here comes from a study of sequential checkpoint blockade in melanoma. Study information: Randomization was 1:1 between first-line nivolumab→ipilimumab and ipilimumab→nivolumab. Each arm's sequence ended with maintenance nivolumab.

Using immunoSEQ multiplex PCR, the repertoire was profiled, and TCRdb retains in-frame clones only, with some absent. The data contain around 5,000 clones, 78% of them seen just once; the ten biggest clones take up about 50%. The treatment denotes: randomized to nivolumab then ipilimumab (arm A) or the reverse (arm B). No patient had prior DNA-damaging chemotherapy. Live CD3+CD8+ CD19− CD56− cells were sorted from PBMCs. In germline, CDR1 is SGDLS, CDR2 YYNGEE. CDR3 length: 9 residues. V shed 5 bases and J shed 8 bases, with 4 bases lying between them. The source is a human donor with melanoma. The starting material was CD8+ T cells sorted from blood (inferred from file names), obtained from a patient given nivolumab and ipilimumab in sequence. The rearrangement uses TRBV9 and TRBJ1-2; D gene uncertain. Written as DNA, the CDR3 is TGTGCCAGCAGACAGGGCTACACCTTC. Translating gives CASRQGYTF.